Sequencing of this T cell receptor (beta chain) was carried out in a study of blood T cell repertoires in COVID-19. The overall study: From the United States, Italy and Spain came samples of acute and convalescent COVID-19.

Method: immunoSEQ multiplex PCR; TCRdb's copy keeps in-frame clones and lacks some. The data show 95,000 to 110,000 clones, over 85% seen once. The ends were cut back, 1 base at V and 7 bases at J, with 7 bases in the middle. Per the germline V gene, CDR1 is LNHDA and CDR2 is SQIVND (reference sequence). CDR3 size: 13 residues. The chain has TRBV19 and TRBJ2-2; D is unresolved. The clonotype comes from a woman of 80 years or more in a cohort sampled during active COVID-19. Sequencing was carried out using peripheral blood. CDR3 protein: CASSIASGGELFF. DNA of the CDR3: TGTGCCAGTAGTATAGCCTCGGGCGGGGAGCTGTTTTTT.